The T cell receptor beta chain described here comes from a study of T-cell reconstitution after alpha-beta-depleted transplantation in children. For TCRbeta, the library was prepared with unique molecular identifiers. TCRdb processed the PCR reads anew with MiXCR; each CDR3 protein has one entry. In the table there are some 550,000 distinct CDR3 sequences, about 17% of which are singletons. V was clipped by 5 bases and J by 7 bases, with 12 bases between them. The CDR3 covers 14 residues. The source is a human donor who donated a stem cell graft to a child with acute lymphoblastic leukemia. The chain uses TRBV12-3 or TRBV12-4 and TRBJ1-6, with a possible D match to TRBD1 (6 bases). Material: PBMCs from the stem cell graft donor, obtained from the stem cell graft. The DNA for the CDR3 is TGTGCCAGCAGTCCGACAGGAAAAAATTCACCCCTCCACTTT. Residues: CASSPTGKNSPLHF.